A selection of T cell receptor beta chains follows, all from one sample in a study of blood T cells in healthy people across ages. TCRdb itself ran the 5' RACE reads through MiXCR, one entry per CDR3 protein. The table records fewer than 2,000,000 distinct CDR3 sequences, more than 35% of them present only once. Specimen: blood. These TCRs come from a human donor in good health. Both conserved end residues are part of each CDR3. Each record gives: D gene, V gene, J gene, clone size, CDR3 protein. The D gene is left open where the match is weak. A row's size may be missing; if present it is once, few, many or a size class.

D: TRBD2
V: TRBV20-1
J: TRBJ2-1
size: -
CDR3: CSARERGGPYNEQFF

D: -
V: TRBV20-1
J: TRBJ2-3
size: once
CDR3: CSVRDPLGAHSTDTQYF

D: TRBD2
V: TRBV20-1
J: TRBJ2-5
size: -
CDR3: CSVQRGGMAGVQETQYF

D: -
V: TRBV11-2
J: TRBJ1-4
size: -
CDR3: CASSLESGYKLFF

D: -
V: TRBV27
J: TRBJ2-1
size: -
CDR3: CASSLALLRRQFF

D: TRBD1
V: TRBV12-3/TRBV12-4
J: TRBJ2-5
size: few
CDR3: CASSRSDRVETQYF

D: TRBD1
V: TRBV29-1
J: TRBJ1-1
size: -
CDR3: CSVGGRGHTEAFF

D: -
V: TRBV7-9
J: TRBJ1-2
size: few
CDR3: CASSPQFGGYTF

D: -
V: TRBV3-1
J: TRBJ1-2
size: -
CDR3: CASSQDTINYGYTF

D: -
V: TRBV6-5
J: TRBJ1-5
size: -
CDR3: CASSYSSMVGAGFYSNQPQHF

D: TRBD2
V: TRBV27
J: -
size: -
CDR3: CASSLRSPGLLLNEQYF

D: -
V: TRBV20-1
J: TRBJ2-2
size: -
CDR3: CRASGGGELFF

D: -
V: TRBV12-3/TRBV12-4
J: TRBJ2-1
size: many
CDR3: CASSLRVEQFF

D: -
V: TRBV9
J: TRBJ1-4
size: -
CDR3: CASSVYGGGATNEKLFF

D: TRBD1
V: TRBV7-8
J: TRBJ2-7
size: few
CDR3: CASSTRQGFGNEQYF

D: -
V: TRBV11-3
J: TRBJ1-1
size: -
CDR3: CASSLDEGYSDTEAFF

D: TRBD1
V: TRBV6-2/TRBV6-3
J: TRBJ2-7
size: -
CDR3: CASSYADRDEQYF

D: TRBD1
V: TRBV7-9
J: TRBJ2-3
size: many
CDR3: CASSFGTGTDTQYF

D: -
V: TRBV4-1
J: TRBJ1-2
size: -
CDR3: CASSQGWRSGYTF

D: -
V: TRBV4-3
J: TRBJ2-3
size: -
CDR3: CASSPLLALTDAQYF

D: TRBD1
V: TRBV28
J: TRBJ1-6
size: few
CDR3: CASSSTGVSPLHF

D: TRBD1
V: TRBV24-1
J: TRBJ2-5
size: -
CDR3: CATSDRDRGGETQYF

D: -
V: TRBV6-2/TRBV6-3
J: TRBJ2-1
size: few
CDR3: CASSDHLHEQFF

D: TRBD1
V: TRBV29-1
J: TRBJ1-1
size: few
CDR3: CSVTKRQTGTAIEAFF

D: -
V: TRBV20-1
J: TRBJ1-5
size: once
CDR3: CSAPKGGLGGSNQPQHF

D: TRBD1
V: TRBV6-5
J: TRBJ2-3
size: -
CDR3: CASSYSYPRQGNFRDTQYF

D: TRBD1
V: TRBV4-3
J: TRBJ2-7
size: once
CDR3: CASSQDAQGASSEQYF

D: TRBD1
V: TRBV12-3/TRBV12-4
J: TRBJ2-2
size: -
CDR3: CAGSSDGTGAFTGELFF

D: -
V: TRBV5-1
J: TRBJ1-1
size: -
CDR3: CASTPGRGNTEAFF

D: -
V: TRBV4-3
J: TRBJ2-3
size: few
CDR3: CASSQARGGGDTQYF

D: TRBD1
V: TRBV7-2
J: TRBJ2-2
size: -
CDR3: CASSLWTGVTGELFF

D: TRBD2
V: TRBV12-3/TRBV12-4
J: TRBJ2-7
size: few
CDR3: CAISAGGGYEQYF

D: -
V: TRBV5-6
J: TRBJ1-5
size: few
CDR3: CASSLALALGQPQHF

D: TRBD2
V: TRBV20-1
J: -
size: -
CDR3: CSPKNSGLAGGPQETQYF

D: -
V: TRBV12-3/TRBV12-4
J: TRBJ1-1
size: -
CDR3: CASSDLRGTEAFF

D: -
V: TRBV11-2
J: TRBJ1-2
size: -
CDR3: CASSLVPTSYGYTF

D: TRBD1
V: TRBV20-1
J: TRBJ2-7
size: -
CDR3: CSARSNRGRSYEQYF

D: TRBD1
V: TRBV28
J: TRBJ2-7
size: -
CDR3: CASKWAEAGGYEQYF